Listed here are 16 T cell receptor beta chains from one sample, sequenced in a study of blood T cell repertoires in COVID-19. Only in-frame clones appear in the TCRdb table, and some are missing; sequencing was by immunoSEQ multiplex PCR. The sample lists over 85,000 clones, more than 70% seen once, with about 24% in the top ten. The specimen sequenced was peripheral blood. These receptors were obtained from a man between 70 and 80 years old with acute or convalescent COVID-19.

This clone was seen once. This CDR3 is CASSVVDRGGTEAFF. The CDR3 coding sequence is TGTGCCAGCTCAGTTGTGGACAGGGGGGGGACTGAAGCTTTCTTT. The rearrangement joins TRBV18 to TRBJ1-1, with 10 bases lining up with TRBD1. This CDR3 is built from 15 residues. After removal of 5 bases from V and 5 bases from J, the junction contained 8 bases not matched to a gene. The V gene's germline CDR1 is KGHSH and CDR2 LQKENI.

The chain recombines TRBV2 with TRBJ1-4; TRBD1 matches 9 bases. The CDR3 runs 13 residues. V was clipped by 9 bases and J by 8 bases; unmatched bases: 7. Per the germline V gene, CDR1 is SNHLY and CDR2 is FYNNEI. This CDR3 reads CASTGGFGEKLFF. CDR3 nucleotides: TGTGCCAGTACAGGGGGCTTTGGGGAAAAACTGTTTTTT.

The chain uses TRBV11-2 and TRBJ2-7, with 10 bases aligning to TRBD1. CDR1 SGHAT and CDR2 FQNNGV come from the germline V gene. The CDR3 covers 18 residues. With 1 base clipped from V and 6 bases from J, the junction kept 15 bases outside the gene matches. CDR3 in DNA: TGTGCCAGCAGCTTAGGGGCCGGGACAGGGGTCGGAACGGGCGAGCAGTACTTC. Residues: CASSLGAGTGVGTGEQYF.

Here the CDR3 reads CASSQGRGGDTQYF. As DNA, the CDR3 is TGCGCCAGCAGCCAAGGTAGAGGTGGAGATACGCAGTATTTT. The chain combines TRBV5-1 with TRBJ2-3; D gene unclear. V was trimmed by 4 bases and J by 5 bases, leaving 14 bases between them. The CDR3 loop spans 14 amino acids. The germline V gene has CDR1 SGHRS and CDR2 YFSETQ.

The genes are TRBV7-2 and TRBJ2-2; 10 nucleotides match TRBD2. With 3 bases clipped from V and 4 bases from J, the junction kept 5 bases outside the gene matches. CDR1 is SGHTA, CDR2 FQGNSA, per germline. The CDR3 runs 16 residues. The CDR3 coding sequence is TGTGCCAGCAGCTTTAGCGGGAGGCCGGGCACCGGGGAGCTGTTTTTT. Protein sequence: CASSFSGRPGTGELFF.

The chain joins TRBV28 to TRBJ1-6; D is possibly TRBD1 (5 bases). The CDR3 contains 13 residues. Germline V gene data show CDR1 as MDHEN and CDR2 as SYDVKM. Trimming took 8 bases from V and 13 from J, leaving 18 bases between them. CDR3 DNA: TGTGCCAGCCGGACGCGGGGCCTCGTTCCCCTCCACTTT. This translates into CASRTRGLVPLHF.

CDR3 sequence reads: CASTVLGGGGESQPQHF. CDR3 coding DNA: TGTGCCAGCACCGTTCTTGGGGGAGGGGGAGAGAGTCAGCCCCAGCATTTT. This rearrangement joins TRBV28 to TRBJ1-5; D perhaps matches TRBD1 (6 bases). Trimming left V 7 bases short and J 6 bases short, with 25 bases between. The CDR3 runs to 17 residues. The germline CDR1 and CDR2 sequences are MDHEN and SYDVKM.

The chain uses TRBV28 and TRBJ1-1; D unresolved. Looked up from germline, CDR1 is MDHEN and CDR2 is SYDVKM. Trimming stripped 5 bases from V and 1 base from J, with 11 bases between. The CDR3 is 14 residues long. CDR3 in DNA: TGTGCCAGCAGTGTAGAAGTTAGGAACACTGAAGCTTTCTTT. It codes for CASSVEVRNTEAFF.

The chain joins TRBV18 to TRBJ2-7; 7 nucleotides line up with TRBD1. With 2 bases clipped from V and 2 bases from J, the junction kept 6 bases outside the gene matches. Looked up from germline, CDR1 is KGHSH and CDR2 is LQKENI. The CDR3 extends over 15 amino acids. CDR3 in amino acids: CASSPSRDRTYEQYF. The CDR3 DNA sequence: TGTGCCAGCTCACCATCAAGGGACAGAACCTACGAGCAGTACTTC.

The CDR3 DNA reads as TGTGCCAGCAGCAAAGACTCCGGGGACATTCAGTACTTC. Encoded protein: CASSKDSGDIQYF. The J gene is TRBJ2-4, the V gene TRBV7-3, with D possibly matching TRBD2 (5 bases). Germline V lookup: CDR1 SGHTA, CDR2 FQGTGA. Trimming removed 5 bases from V and 8 bases from J, with 13 bases in between. The CDR3 is made up of 13 amino acids. Together with reference TRBV7-3 and TRBJ2-4, the CDR3 gives the full variable domain: GAGVSQTPSNKVTEKGKYVELRCDPISGHTALYWYRQSLGQGPEFLIYFQGTGAADDSGLPNDRFFAVRPEGSVSTLKIQRTERGDSAVYLCASSKDSGDIQYFGAGTRLSVL.

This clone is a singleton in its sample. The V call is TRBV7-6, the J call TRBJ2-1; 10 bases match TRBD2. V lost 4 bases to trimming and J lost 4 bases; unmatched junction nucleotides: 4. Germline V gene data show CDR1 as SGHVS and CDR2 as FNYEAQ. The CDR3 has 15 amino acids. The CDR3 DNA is TGTGCCAGCAGCTGGACTAGCGGTACTTACAATGAGCAGTTCTTC. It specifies CASSWTSGTYNEQFF.

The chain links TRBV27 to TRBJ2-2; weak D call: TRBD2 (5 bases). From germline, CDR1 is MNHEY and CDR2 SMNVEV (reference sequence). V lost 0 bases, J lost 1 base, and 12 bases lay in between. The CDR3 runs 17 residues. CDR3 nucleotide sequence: TGTGCCAGCAGTTTATCGGCTCCGGGAAGGAACACCGGGGAGCTGTTTTTT. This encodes CASSLSAPGRNTGELFF.

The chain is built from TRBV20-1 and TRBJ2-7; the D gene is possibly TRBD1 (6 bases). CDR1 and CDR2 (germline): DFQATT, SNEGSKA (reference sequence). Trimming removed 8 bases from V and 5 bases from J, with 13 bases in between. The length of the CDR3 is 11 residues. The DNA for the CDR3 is TGCAGTAGAGCAGGGGTCGACGAGCAGTACTTC. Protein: CSRAGVDEQYF.

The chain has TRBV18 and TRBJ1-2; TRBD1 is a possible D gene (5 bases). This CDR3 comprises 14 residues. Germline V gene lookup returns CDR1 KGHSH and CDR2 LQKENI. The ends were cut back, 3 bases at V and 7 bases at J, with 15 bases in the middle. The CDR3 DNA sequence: TGTGCCAGCTCACCCAGGCAAGGGGTAGGTGGCTACACCTTC. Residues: CASSPRQGVGGYTF.

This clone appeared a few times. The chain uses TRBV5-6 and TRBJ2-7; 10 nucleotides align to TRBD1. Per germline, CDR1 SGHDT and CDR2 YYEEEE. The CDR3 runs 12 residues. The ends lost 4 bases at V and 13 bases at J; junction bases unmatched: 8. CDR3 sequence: CASSRDRGGFYF. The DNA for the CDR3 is TGTGCCAGCAGCAGGGACAGGGGTGGTTTTTACTTC.

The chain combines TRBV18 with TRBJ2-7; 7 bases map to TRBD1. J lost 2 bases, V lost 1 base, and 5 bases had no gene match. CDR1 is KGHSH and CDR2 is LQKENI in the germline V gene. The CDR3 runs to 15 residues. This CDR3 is CASSPQQGTTYEQYF. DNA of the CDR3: TGTGCCAGCTCACCACAACAGGGGACAACCTACGAGCAGTACTTC.